This TCR beta chain derives from a study of cytomegalovirus exposure and HLA in healthy donors. On the study more broadly: A later analysis reported the 95 to 150 validation repertoires used the same platform as the roughly 700 first-cohort repertoires. Whole-study findings and limits: It was approximately 160 TCR beta chains that were listed as cytomegalovirus-associated. Using the classifier, cytomegalovirus status was reportedly diagnosed with high specificity and sensitivity. CMV antigen specificity of a few CMV-associated chains was confirmed in vitro.

This clone came up once. The target antigen is unknown. The protocol was immunoSEQ multiplex PCR, while the TCRdb copy is restricted to in-frame clones and leaves out a portion. The data show under 200,000 clones, 75% to 95% seen once. Per germline, CDR1 MDHEN and CDR2 SYDVKM. The CDR3 is 15 amino acids. V lost 3 bases and J lost 0; bases outside the gene matches: 2. This chain uses TRBV28 with TRBJ1-1; 9 bases are shared with TRBD1. This clonotype was obtained from a young woman in good health and CMV-seropositive. Sequencing input: PBMCs. The chain's CDR3 is CASSFYRGLNTEAFF. DNA of the CDR3: TGTGCCAGCAGTTTTTACAGGGGGCTGAACACTGAAGCTTTCTTT.